Below, 17 T cell receptor beta chains from the same sample are listed, as sequenced in a study of blood T cell repertoires in COVID-19. The data were produced by immunoSEQ multiplex PCR, yet TCRdb's version contains in-frame clones alone and is incomplete. The sample has about 14,000 clones, roughly four fifths seen once; the top ten hold 20% to 25%. Sequencing was done on a sample of peripheral blood. The receptors were gathered from a boy aged 2 to 10 with active or convalescent COVID-19.

This clone was recorded a few times. The junction and the germline gene differ at one end; a read error may be behind it. The V and J genes are TRBV25-1 and TRBJ1-1; unclear D gene. Germline V gene lookup returns CDR1 MGHDK and CDR2 SYGVNS. The CDR3 extends over 13 amino acids. The CDR3 protein is CASTERGITEAFF. In nucleotides, the CDR3 is TGTGCCAGCACTGAACGAGGAATTACTGAAGCTTTCTTT.

The chain recombines TRBV6-2 or TRBV6-3 with TRBJ1-5; tentative D call: TRBD1 (5 bases). CDR3 size: 12 residues. Deletions cut 4 bases from V and 6 bases from J, with 7 bases between. Germline loops: CDR1 MNHEY, CDR2 SVGEGT. DNA of the CDR3: TGTGCCAGCAGTTCCGGGGGTCAGCCCCAGCATTTT. Translation gives CASSSGGQPQHF.

This clone was picked up one time. CDR3 sequence reads: CASSPRVGGSRSEQFF. Written as DNA, the CDR3 is TGCGCCAGCAGCCCCCGGGTAGGAGGGAGTAGAAGTGAGCAGTTCTTC. This sequence joins TRBV4-1 and TRBJ2-1, with a weak D call TRBD2 (6 bases). The V end lost 4 bases, the J end lost 9 bases, and 22 bases lay between the germline ends. This CDR3 is 16 amino acids long. Germline values: CDR1 MGHRA, CDR2 YSYEKL.

The chain links TRBV6-2 or TRBV6-3 to TRBJ2-1; 10 positions match TRBD2. Trimming at V came to 5 bases and at J to 0 bases, leaving 10 bases not matched to a gene. The CDR3 loop spans 18 amino acids. Germline loops: CDR1 MNHEY, CDR2 SVGEGT. The chain's CDR3 is CASSTQGLALSSYNEQFF. CDR3 in DNA: TGTGCCAGCAGTACCCAGGGACTAGCGCTTAGCTCCTACAATGAGCAGTTCTTC.

This chain links TRBV7-2 with TRBJ2-1; TRBD2 aligns across 7 bases. V dropped 5 bases and J dropped 7; count of bases not matched to a gene: 8. The CDR3 is 14 amino acids. Germline V gene lookup returns CDR1 SGHTA and CDR2 FQGNSA. CDR3 in amino acids: CASSARDYLNEQFF. The CDR3 nucleotides are TGTGCCAGCAGCGCACGGGACTACCTTAATGAGCAGTTCTTC.

The chain uses TRBV6-2 or TRBV6-3 and TRBJ2-7; D is possibly TRBD1 (6 bases). The germline gives CDR1 MNHEY, CDR2 SVGEGT. Deletions cut 5 bases from V and 6 bases from J, with 11 bases between. The CDR3 runs to 12 residues. The CDR3 loop reads CASSARGGEQYF. In DNA, the CDR3 is TGTGCCAGCAGTGCCCGAGGGGGCGAGCAGTACTTC.

The chain employs TRBV28 and TRBJ2-1; 9 nucleotides agree with TRBD2. The J segment lost 5 bases and the V segment lost 6 bases, leaving 8 bases of the junction unmatched. Looked up from germline, CDR1 is MDHEN and CDR2 is SYDVKM. The CDR3 covers 15 residues. The CDR3 sequence is CASSLGTSRHNEQFF. The DNA of the CDR3 is TGTGCCAGCAGCCTAGGGACTAGCCGGCACAATGAGCAGTTCTTC.

J is TRBJ1-5 and V is TRBV2, with a weak D call TRBD1 (6 bases). The ends were cut back, 5 bases at V and 3 bases at J, with 14 bases in the middle. Germline CDR1 is SNHLY and CDR2 is FYNNEI. CDR3 length: 15 residues. CDR3 region: CASSSQGQVNQPQHF. In DNA form, the CDR3 reads TGTGCCAGCAGTTCGCAGGGACAAGTCAATCAGCCCCAGCATTTT.

The chain links TRBV28 to TRBJ1-5; the D gene is possibly TRBD1 (5 bases). Trimming left V 2 bases short and J 1 base short, with 12 bases between. There are 16 residues in the CDR3. Per the germline V gene, CDR1 is MDHEN and CDR2 is SYDVKM. The CDR3 is CASSLRGTDSNQPQHF. DNA of the CDR3: TGTGCCAGCAGTTTAAGGGGTACGGACAGCAATCAGCCCCAGCATTTT.

This chain links TRBV7-9 with TRBJ1-1; D might be TRBD1 (5 bases). V lost 5 bases and J 4 bases, leaving 20 bases between the germline ends. The CDR3 contains 16 residues. Germline V lookup: CDR1 SEHNR, CDR2 FQNEAQ (reference sequence). The CDR3 DNA sequence: TGTGCCAGCAGCCCCTCCCTTGGGGGGTTGTTCACTGAAGCTTTCTTT. As protein: CASSPSLGGLFTEAFF.

This clone appeared a single time. The rearrangement joins TRBV7-3 to TRBJ2-2; the D gene is possibly TRBD1 (6 bases). Deletions cut 4 bases from V and 2 bases from J, with 8 bases between. Germline V gives CDR1 SGHTA, CDR2 FQGTGA. This CDR3 is 14 amino acids long. As DNA, the CDR3 is TGTGCCAGCAGCTGGGGGACAAACACCGGGGAGCTGTTTTTT. Its translation is CASSWGTNTGELFF.

The J gene is TRBJ1-1, the V gene TRBV5-8, with unresolved D. The V gene lost 4 bases and the J gene lost 7 bases, with 14 bases spanning the gap. The CDR3 runs to 13 residues. Germline V lookup: CDR1 SGHTS, CDR2 YDEGEE. CDR3 sequence (DNA): TGTGCCAGCAGCCACAGCCCCCCAGGTGAAGCTTTCTTT. This codes for CASSHSPPGEAFF.

This clone appeared a single time. J is TRBJ1-2 and V is TRBV6-5, with 8 bases matching TRBD1. CDR1 MNHEY and CDR2 SVGAGI come from the germline V gene. The V segment lost 6 bases and the J segment 9 bases; nucleotides outside the gene matches: 12. This CDR3 comprises 14 residues. CDR3: CASSRQGRELSYTF. The CDR3 DNA sequence: TGTGCCAGCAGCCGACAGGGGAGGGAGTTGAGCTACACCTTC.

V gene TRBV5-1 combines with J gene TRBJ2-1; D not resolved. The germline V and J ends were trimmed by 3 bases and 6 bases, with 10 bases remaining between them. The CDR3 is 13 amino acids. CDR1 and CDR2 (germline): SGHRS, YFSETQ. The CDR3 DNA follows: TGCGCCAGCAGCTCGAACATAGCCAATGAGCAGTTCTTC. Translation gives CASSSNIANEQFF.

This clone has a handful of counts. The chain is built from TRBV6-1 and TRBJ2-7; no reliable D call. Looked up from germline, CDR1 is MNHNS and CDR2 is SASEGT. The CDR3 loop spans 13 amino acids. The V end was cut by 2 bases, the J end by 2 bases, with 7 bases between. The chain's CDR3 is CASSENSPYEQYF. Here the CDR3 DNA reads TGTGCCAGCAGTGAAAACAGTCCCTACGAGCAGTACTTC.

The CDR3 region has the DNA TGTGCCAGTAGTGGGATTGGGCGGCAGGGAGGTGGTGAGCAGTTCTTC. Encoded protein: CASSGIGRQGGGEQFF. The V and J genes are TRBV19 and TRBJ2-1; TRBD2 might be the D (6 bases). There are 16 residues in the CDR3. V lost 5 bases to trimming and J lost 9 bases, with 23 bases between them. Germline-derived CDR1 and CDR2 are LNHDA and SQIVND (reference sequence).

Concerning this clone itself: Other DNA sequences in this specimen translate into the identical CDR3. The rearrangement joins TRBV30 to TRBJ1-5; 7 bases line up with TRBD1. This CDR3 has 15 amino acids. Per the germline V gene, CDR1 is GTSNPN and CDR2 is SVGIG (reference sequence). J lost 0 bases, V lost 3 bases, and 5 bases had no gene match. The CDR3 protein is CAWSLGGSSNQPQHF. CDR3 sequence (DNA): TGTGCCTGGAGCCTAGGGGGCTCTAGCAATCAGCCCCAGCATTTT.